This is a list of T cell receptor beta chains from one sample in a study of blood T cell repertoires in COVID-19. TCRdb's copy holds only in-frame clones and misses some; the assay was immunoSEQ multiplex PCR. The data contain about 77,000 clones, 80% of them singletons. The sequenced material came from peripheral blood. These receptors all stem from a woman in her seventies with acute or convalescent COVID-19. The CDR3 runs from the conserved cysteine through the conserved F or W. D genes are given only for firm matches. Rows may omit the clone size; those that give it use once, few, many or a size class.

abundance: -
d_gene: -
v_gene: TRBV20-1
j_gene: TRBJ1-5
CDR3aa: CSASEGTVGNQPQHF
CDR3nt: TGCAGTGCTAGTGAAGGGACTGTGGGGAATCAGCCCCAGCATTTT

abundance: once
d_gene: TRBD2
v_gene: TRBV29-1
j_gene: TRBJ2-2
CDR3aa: CSVEGRGADTGELFF
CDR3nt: TGCAGCGTTGAAGGGCGGGGGGCTGACACCGGGGAGCTGTTTTTT

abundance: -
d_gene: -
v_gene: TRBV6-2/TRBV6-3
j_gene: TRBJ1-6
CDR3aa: CASSPDGAEYNSPLHF
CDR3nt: TGTGCCAGCAGTCCAGACGGAGCCGAGTATAATTCACCCCTCCACTTT

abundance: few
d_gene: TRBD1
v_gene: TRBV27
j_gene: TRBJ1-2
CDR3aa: CASSTLRDRGNGYGYTF
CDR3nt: TGTGCCAGCAGTACCCTCCGGGACAGGGGGAATGGGTATGGCTACACCTTC

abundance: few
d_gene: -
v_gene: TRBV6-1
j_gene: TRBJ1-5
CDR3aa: CASSDSFSNQPQHF
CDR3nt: TGTGCCAGCAGTGATAGTTTTAGCAATCAGCCCCAGCATTTT

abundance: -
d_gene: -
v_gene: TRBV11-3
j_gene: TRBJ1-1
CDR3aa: CASSLDPHREAFF
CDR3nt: TGTGCCAGCAGCTTAGATCCCCATAGAGAAGCTTTCTTT

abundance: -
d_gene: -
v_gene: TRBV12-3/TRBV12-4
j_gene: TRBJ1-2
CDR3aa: CASSPSLYGYTF
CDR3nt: TGTGCCAGCAGTCCTAGCCTCTATGGCTACACCTTC

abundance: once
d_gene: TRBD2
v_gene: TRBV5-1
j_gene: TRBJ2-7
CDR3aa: CASSSPGLAYEQYF
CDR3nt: TGCGCCAGCAGCTCTCCGGGACTAGCTTACGAGCAGTACTTC

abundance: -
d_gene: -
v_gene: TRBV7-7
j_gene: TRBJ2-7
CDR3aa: CASSLGAGSYEQYF
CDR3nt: TGTGCTAGCAGCTTAGGGGCGGGATCCTACGAGCAGTACTTC

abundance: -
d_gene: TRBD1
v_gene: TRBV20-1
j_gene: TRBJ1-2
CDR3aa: CSAIEGANGANYGYTF
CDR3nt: TGCAGTGCTATTGAGGGGGCCAACGGGGCTAACTATGGCTACACCTTC

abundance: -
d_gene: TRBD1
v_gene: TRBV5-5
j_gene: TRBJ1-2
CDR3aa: CASSSGQGLTYGYTF
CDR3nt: TGTGCCAGCAGCTCGGGACAGGGCCTTACCTATGGCTACACCTTC

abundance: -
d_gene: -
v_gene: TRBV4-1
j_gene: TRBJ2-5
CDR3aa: CASSQVSGGGETQYF
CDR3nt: TGCGCCAGCAGCCAAGTATCCGGAGGAGGGGAGACCCAGTACTTC

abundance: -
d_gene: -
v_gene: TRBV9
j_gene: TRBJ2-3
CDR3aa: CASSYSDSHLTDTQYF
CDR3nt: TGTGCCAGCAGCTACTCTGACTCGCACCTCACAGATACGCAGTATTTT

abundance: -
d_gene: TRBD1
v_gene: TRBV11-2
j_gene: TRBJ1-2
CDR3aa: CASSPRTGGNYGYTF
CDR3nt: TGTGCCAGCAGCCCAAGGACAGGGGGGAACTATGGCTACACCTTC

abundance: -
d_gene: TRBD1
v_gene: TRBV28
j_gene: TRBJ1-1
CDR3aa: CASKFHQGAVTEAFF
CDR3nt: TGTGCCAGCAAATTCCATCAGGGGGCGGTGACTGAAGCTTTCTTT

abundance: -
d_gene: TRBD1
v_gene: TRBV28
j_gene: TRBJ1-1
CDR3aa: CAASGQGDTEAFF
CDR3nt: TGTGCCGCGTCAGGCCAGGGGGACACTGAAGCTTTCTTT

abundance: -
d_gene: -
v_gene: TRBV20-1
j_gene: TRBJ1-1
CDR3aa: CSASSAKGATEAFF
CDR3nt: TGCAGTGCTAGTTCGGCTAAAGGGGCCACTGAAGCTTTCTTT

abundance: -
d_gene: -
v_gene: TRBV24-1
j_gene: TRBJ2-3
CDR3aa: CATSDPGTDTQYF
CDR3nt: TGTGCCACCAGTGACCCGGGAACAGATACGCAGTATTTT

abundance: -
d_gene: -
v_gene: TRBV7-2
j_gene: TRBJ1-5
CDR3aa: CASSPQEGNQPQHF
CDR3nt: TGTGCCAGCAGCCCGCAGGAGGGCAATCAGCCCCAGCATTTT

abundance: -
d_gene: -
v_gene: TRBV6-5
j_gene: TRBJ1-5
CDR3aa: CASSYRGQGTQHF
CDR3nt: TGTGCCAGCAGTTACCGGGGTCAGGGGACCCAGCATTTT

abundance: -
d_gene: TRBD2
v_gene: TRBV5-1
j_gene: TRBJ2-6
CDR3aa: CASRGGETGANVLTF
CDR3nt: TGCGCCAGCAGGGGAGGGGAAACTGGGGCCAACGTCCTGACTTTC

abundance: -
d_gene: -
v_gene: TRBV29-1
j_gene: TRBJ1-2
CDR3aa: CSAKKGDGYTF
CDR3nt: TGCAGCGCCAAGAAGGGGGACGGCTACACCTTC

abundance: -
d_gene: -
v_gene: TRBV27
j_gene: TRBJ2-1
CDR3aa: CASSLFFEDNEQFF
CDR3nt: TGTGCCAGCAGTTTATTTTTTGAGGATAATGAGCAGTTCTTC

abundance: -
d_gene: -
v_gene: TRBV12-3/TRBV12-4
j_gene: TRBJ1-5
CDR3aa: CASSSFEEEPQHF
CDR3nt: TGTGCCAGCAGTTCCTTCGAGGAGGAACCCCAGCATTTT

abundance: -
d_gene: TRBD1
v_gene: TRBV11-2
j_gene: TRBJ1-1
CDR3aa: CASSPRQGWTEAFF
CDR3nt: TGTGCCAGCAGCCCGAGACAGGGGTGGACTGAAGCTTTCTTT

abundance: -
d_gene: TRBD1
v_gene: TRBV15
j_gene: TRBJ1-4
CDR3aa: CATSRKDREDEKLFF
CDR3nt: TGTGCCACCAGCAGAAAGGACAGGGAAGACGAAAAACTGTTTTTT

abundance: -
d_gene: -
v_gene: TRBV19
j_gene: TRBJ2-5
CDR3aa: CASRGQSQETQYF
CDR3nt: TGTGCCAGTAGAGGACAGAGCCAAGAGACCCAGTACTTC

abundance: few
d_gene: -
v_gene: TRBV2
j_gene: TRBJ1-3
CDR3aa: CASSAREASGNTIYF
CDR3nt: TGTGCCAGCAGTGCCCGGGAAGCCTCTGGAAACACCATATATTTT